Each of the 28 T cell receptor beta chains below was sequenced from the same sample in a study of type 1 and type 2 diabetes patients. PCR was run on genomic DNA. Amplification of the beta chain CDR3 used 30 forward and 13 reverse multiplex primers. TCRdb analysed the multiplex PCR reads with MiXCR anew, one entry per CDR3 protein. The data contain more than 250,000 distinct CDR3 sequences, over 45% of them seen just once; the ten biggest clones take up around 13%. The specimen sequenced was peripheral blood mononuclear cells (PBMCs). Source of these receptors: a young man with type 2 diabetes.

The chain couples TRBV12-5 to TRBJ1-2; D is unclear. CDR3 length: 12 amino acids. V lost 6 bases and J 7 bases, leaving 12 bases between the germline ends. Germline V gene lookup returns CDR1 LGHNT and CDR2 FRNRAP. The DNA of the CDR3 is TGTGCTAGTGGCATAGAGGGTGGTGGCTACACCTTC. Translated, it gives CASGIEGGGYTF.

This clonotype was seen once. CDR3 bases: TGCGCCAGCAGCGGACGAGGCGGGGGGGATACGCAGTATTTT. It codes for CASSGRGGGDTQYF. The chain carries TRBV4-3 and TRBJ2-3, with TRBD2 matching 8 bases. The CDR3 runs to 14 residues. Germline-derived CDR1 and CDR2 are LGHNA and YSLEER. V trimming: 5 bases; J trimming: 6 bases; junction bases outside the gene matches: 7.

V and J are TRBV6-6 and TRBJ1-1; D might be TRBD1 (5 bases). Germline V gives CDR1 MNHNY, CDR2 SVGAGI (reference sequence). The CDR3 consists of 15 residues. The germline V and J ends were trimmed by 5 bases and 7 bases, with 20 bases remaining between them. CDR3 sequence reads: CASSSQWGGEVEAFF. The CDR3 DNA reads TGTGCCAGCAGTAGCCAATGGGGGGGTGAAGTTGAAGCTTTCTTT.

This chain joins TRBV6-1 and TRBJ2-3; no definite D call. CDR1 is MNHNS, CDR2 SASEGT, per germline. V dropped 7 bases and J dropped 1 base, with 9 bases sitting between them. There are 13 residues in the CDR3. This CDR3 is CASKVRGTDTQYF. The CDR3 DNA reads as TGTGCCAGCAAGGTTAGGGGCACAGATACGCAGTATTTT.

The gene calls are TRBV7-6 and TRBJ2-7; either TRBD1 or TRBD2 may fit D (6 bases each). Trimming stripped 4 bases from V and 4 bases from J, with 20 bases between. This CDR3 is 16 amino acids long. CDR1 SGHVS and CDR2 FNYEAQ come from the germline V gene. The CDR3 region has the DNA TGTGCCAGCAGCTCCGTCATACGGGGGCCTGGGTACGAGCAGTACTTC. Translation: CASSSVIRGPGYEQYF.

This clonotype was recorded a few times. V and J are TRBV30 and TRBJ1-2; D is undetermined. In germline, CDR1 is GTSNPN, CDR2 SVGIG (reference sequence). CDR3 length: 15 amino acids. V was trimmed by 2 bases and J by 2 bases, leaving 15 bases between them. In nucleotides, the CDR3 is TGTGCCTGGAGTCTCCCCCGGGGAGCCAACTATGGCTACACCTTC. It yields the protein CAWSLPRGANYGYTF.

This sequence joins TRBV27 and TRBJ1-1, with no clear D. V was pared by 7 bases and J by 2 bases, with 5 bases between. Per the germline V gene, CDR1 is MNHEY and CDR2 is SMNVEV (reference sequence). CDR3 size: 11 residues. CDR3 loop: CASIKNTEAFF. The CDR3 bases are TGTGCCAGCATCAAAAACACTGAAGCTTTCTTT.

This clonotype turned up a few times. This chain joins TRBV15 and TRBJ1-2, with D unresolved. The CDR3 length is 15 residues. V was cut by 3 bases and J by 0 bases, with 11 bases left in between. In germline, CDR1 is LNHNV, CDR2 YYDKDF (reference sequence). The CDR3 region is CATSRLVGANYGYTF. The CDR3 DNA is TGTGCCACCAGCAGGCTGGTGGGAGCTAACTATGGCTACACCTTC.

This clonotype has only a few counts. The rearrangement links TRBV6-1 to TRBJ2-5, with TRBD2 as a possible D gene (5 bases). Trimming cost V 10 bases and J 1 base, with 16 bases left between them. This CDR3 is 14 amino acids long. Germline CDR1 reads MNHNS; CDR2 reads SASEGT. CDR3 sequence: CATHGVGPQETQYF. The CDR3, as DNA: TGTGCCACCCACGGGGTCGGACCCCAAGAGACCCAGTACTTC.

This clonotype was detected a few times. The CDR3 is CASSPEGRGGSYNEQFF. The CDR3 bases are TGTGCCAGCAGTCCCGAGGGTCGGGGAGGCTCCTACAATGAGCAGTTCTTC. V usage is TRBV11-1 and J usage is TRBJ2-1, with a tentative D call TRBD2 (6 bases). The germline gives CDR1 SGHAT, CDR2 FQDESV (reference sequence). V was clipped by 6 bases and J by 0 bases, with 18 bases between them. CDR3 length: 17 amino acids.

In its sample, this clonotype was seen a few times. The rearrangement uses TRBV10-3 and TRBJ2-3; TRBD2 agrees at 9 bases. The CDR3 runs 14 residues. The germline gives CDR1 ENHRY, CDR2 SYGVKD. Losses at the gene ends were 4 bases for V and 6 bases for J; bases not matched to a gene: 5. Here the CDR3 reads CAISALAGLDTQYF. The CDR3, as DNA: TGTGCCATCAGTGCTCTAGCGGGATTGGATACGCAGTATTTT.

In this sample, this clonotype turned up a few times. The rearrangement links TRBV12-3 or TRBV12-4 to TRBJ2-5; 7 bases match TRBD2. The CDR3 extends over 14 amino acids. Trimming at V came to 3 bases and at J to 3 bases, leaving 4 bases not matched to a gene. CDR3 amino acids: CASSLIRGEETQYF. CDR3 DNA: TGTGCCAGCAGTTTGATTCGGGGGGAAGAGACCCAGTACTTC.

The CDR3 DNA sequence: TGTGCCTGGAAGGGGGGGGGCACTGAAGCTTTCTTT. Translated, it gives CAWKGGGTEAFF. The V gene is TRBV30, the J gene TRBJ1-1, with a possible D match to TRBD1 (6 bases). V was clipped by 4 bases and J by 4 bases, with 10 bases between them. The germline V gene encodes CDR1 GTSNPN and CDR2 SVGIG (reference sequence). The CDR3 is 12 residues long.

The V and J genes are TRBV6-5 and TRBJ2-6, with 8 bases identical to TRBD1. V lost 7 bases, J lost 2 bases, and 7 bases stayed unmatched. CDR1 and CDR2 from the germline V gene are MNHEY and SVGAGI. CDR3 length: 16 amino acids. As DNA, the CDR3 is TGTGCCAGCACCAGGGGGCAAGTTGCTGGGGCCAACGTCCTGACTTTC. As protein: CASTRGQVAGANVLTF.

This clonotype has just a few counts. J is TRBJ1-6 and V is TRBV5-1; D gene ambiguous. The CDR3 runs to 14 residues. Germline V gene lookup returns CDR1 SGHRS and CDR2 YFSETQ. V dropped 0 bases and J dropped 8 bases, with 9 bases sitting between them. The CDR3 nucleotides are TGCGCCAGCAGCTTGGACAGTCGAGATTCACCCCTCCACTTT. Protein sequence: CASSLDSRDSPLHF.

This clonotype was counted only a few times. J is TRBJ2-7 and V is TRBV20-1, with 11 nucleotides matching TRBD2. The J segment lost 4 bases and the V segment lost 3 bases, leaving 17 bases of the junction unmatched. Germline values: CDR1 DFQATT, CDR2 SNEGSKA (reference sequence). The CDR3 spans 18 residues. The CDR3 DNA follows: TGCAGTGCTAGCCCACTAGCGGGAGACATCTGGACACCGTACGAGCAGTACTTC. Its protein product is CSASPLAGDIWTPYEQYF.

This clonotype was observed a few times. The CDR3 DNA reads TGTGCCAGCAGTTTAGAGGACAATGAGCAGTTCTTC. As protein: CASSLEDNEQFF. The chain couples TRBV28 to TRBJ2-1; unclear D gene. CDR3 length: 12 residues. Trimming pared 2 bases from V and 5 bases from J, leaving 4 bases between. CDR1 and CDR2 (germline): MDHEN, SYDVKM.

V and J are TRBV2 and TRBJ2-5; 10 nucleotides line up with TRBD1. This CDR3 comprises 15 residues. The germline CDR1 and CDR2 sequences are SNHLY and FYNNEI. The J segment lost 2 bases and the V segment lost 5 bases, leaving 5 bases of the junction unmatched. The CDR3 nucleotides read TGTGCCAGCAGTAAGGACAGGGGGTGGCAAGAGACCCAGTACTTC. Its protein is CASSKDRGWQETQYF.

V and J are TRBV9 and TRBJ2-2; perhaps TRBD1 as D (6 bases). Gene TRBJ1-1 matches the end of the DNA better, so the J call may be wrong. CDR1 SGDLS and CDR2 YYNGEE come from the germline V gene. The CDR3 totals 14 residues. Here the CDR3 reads CASSIRGERTEAFF. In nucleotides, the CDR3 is TGTGCCAGCAGCATCAGGGGCGAGAGGACTGAAGCTTTCTTT.

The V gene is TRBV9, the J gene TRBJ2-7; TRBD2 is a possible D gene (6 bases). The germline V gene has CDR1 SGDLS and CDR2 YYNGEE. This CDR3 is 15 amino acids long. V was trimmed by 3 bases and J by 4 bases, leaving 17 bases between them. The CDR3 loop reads CASSGPTSTVYEQYF. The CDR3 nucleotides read TGTGCCAGCAGCGGGCCCACTAGCACCGTATACGAGCAGTACTTC.

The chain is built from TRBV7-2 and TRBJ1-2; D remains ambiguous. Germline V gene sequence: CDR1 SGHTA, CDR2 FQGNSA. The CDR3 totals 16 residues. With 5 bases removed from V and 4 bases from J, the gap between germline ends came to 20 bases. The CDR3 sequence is CASSQEVGQTTYGYTF. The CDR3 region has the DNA TGTGCCAGCAGCCAAGAAGTAGGGCAGACCACCTATGGCTACACCTTC.

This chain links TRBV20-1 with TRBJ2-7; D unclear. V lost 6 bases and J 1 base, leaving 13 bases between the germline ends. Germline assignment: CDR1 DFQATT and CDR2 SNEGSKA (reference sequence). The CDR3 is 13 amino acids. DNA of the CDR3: TGCAGTGCAGGGCAGTTACGTTCCTACGAGCAGTACTTC. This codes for CSAGQLRSYEQYF.

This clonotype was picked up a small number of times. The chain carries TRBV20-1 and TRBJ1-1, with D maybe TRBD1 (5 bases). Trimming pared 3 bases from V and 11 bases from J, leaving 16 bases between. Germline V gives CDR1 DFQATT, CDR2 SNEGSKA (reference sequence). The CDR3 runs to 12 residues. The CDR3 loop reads CSASGWGTRAFF. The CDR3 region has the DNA TGCAGTGCTAGTGGGTGGGGGACTAGGGCTTTCTTT.

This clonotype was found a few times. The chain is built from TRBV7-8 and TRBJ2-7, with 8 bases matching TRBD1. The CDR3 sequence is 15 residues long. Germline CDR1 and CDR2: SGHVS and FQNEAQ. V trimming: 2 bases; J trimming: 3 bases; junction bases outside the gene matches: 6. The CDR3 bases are TGTGCCAGCAGCTTACTTCAGACAGGGGACTACGAGCAGTACTTC. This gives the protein CASSLLQTGDYEQYF.

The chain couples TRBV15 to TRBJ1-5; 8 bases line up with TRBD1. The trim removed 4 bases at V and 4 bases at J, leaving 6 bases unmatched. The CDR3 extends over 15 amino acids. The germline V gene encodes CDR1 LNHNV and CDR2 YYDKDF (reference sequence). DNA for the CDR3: TGTGCCACCAGCACTACTACAGGGGGAAATCAGCCCCAGCATTTT. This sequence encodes CATSTTTGGNQPQHF.

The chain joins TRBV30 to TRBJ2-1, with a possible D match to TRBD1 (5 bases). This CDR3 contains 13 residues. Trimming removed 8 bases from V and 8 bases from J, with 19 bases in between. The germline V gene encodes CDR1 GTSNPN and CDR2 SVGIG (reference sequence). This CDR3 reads CALVTDSRHEQFF. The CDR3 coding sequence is TGTGCCCTGGTGACAGATAGTCGCCATGAGCAGTTCTTC.

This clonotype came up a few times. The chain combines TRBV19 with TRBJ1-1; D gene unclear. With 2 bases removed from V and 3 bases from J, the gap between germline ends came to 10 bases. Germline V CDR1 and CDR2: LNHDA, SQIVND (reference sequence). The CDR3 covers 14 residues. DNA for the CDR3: TGTGCCAGTAGTATATCCCGGGTCTACACTGAAGCTTTCTTT. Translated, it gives CASSISRVYTEAFF.

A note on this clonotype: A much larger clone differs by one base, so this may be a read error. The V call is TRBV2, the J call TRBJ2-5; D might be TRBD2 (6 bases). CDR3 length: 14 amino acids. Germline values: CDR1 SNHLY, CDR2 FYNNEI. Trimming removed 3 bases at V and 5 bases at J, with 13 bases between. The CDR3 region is CASSDLGTPETQYF. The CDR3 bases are TGTGCCAGCAGTGATTTGGGGACTCCTGAGACCCAGTACTTC.